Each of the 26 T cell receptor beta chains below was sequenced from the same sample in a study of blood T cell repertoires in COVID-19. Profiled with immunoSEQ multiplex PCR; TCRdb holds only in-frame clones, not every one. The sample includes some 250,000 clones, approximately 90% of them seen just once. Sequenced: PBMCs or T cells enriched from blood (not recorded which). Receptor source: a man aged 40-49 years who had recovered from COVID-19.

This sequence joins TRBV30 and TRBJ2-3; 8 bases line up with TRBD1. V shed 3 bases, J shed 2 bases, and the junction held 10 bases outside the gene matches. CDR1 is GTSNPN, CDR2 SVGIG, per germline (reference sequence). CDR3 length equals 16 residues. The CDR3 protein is CAWRALTGGYTDTQYF. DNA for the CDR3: TGTGCCTGGAGAGCTCTAACAGGGGGTTACACAGATACGCAGTATTTT. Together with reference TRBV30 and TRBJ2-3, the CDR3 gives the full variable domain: SQTIHQWPATLVQPVGSPLSLECTVEGTSNPNLYWYRQAAGRGLQLLFYSVGIGQISSEVPQNLSASRPQDRQFILSSKKLLLSDSGFYLCAWRALTGGYTDTQYFGPGTRLTVL.

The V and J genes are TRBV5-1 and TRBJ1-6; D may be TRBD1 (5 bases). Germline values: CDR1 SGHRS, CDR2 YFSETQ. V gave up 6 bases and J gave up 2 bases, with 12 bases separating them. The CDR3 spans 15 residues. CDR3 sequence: CASTADSTYNSPLHF. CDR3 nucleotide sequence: TGCGCCAGCACCGCAGACAGTACCTATAATTCACCCCTCCACTTT.

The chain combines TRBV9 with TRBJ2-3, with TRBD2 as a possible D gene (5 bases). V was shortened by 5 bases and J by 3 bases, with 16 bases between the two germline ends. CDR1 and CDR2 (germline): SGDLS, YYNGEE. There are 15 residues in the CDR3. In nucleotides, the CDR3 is TGTGCCAGCAGTAACGAGGGCTATCGGACAGATACGCAGTATTTT. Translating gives CASSNEGYRTDTQYF.

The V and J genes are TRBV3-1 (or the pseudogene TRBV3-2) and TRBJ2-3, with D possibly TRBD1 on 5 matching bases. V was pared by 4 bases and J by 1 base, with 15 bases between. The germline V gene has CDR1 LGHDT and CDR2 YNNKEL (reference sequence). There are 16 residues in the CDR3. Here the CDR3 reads CASSRQVTGRTDTQYF. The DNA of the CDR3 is TGTGCCAGCAGCCGACAAGTCACAGGCCGCACAGATACGCAGTATTTT.

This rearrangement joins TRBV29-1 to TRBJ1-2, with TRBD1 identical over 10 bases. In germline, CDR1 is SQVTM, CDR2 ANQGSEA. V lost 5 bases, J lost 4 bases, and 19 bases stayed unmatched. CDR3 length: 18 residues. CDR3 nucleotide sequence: TGCAGCGTTCTGCGGGCCCCACTCCCGGGACAGGGGACCTATGGCTACACCTTC. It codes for CSVLRAPLPGQGTYGYTF.

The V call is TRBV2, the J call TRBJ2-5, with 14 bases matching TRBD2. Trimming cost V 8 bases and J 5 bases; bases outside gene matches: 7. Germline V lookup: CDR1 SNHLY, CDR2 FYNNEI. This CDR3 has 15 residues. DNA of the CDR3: TGTGCCAGCCAGACTAGCGGGGGGGCAGTCGAGACCCAGTACTTC. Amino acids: CASQTSGGAVETQYF.

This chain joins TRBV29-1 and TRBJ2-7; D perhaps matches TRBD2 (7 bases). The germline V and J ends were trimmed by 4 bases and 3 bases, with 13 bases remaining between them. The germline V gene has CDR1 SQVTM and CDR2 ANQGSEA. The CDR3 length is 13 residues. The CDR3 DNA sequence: TGCAGCGTTGCAAAGGGGGGGAACTACGAGCAGTACTTC. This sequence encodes CSVAKGGNYEQYF.

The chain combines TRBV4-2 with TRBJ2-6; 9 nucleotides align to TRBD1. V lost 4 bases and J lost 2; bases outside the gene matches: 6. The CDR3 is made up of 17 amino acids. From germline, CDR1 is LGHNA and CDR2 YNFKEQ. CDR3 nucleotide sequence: TGTGCCAGCAGCCGGACAGGGGATAGGGCTGGGGCCAACGTCCTGACTTTC. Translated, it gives CASSRTGDRAGANVLTF.

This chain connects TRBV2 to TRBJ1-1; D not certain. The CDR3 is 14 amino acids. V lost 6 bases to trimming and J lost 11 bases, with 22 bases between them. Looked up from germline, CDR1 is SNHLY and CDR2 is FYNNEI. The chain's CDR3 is CASSLTTPVGVAFF. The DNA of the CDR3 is TGTGCCAGCAGCCTGACAACTCCGGTGGGAGTCGCTTTCTTT.

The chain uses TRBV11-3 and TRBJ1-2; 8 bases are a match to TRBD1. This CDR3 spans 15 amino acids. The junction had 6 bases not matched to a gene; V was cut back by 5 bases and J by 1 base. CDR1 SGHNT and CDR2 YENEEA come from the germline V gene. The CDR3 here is CASSETGGDNYGYTF. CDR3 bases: TGTGCCAGCAGCGAAACAGGGGGGGATAACTATGGCTACACCTTC.

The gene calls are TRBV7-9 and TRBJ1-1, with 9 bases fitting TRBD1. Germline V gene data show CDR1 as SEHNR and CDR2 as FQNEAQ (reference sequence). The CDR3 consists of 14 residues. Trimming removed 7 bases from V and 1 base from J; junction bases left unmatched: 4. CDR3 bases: TGTGCCAGCAATTCGGGACAGGGGAACACTGAAGCTTTCTTT. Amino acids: CASNSGQGNTEAFF.

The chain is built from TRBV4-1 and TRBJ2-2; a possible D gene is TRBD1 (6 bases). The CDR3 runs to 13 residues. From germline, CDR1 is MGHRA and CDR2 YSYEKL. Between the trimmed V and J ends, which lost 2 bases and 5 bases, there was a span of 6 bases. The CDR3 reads CASSQQGTGELFF. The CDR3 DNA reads TGCGCCAGCAGCCAACAGGGGACCGGGGAGCTGTTTTTT.

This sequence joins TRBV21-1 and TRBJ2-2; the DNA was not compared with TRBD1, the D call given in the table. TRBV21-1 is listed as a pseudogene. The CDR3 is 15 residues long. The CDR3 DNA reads TGTGCCAGCAGCAATTCACAGGGGAGTGGCGGGGAGCTGTTTTTT. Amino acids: CASSNSQGSGGELFF.

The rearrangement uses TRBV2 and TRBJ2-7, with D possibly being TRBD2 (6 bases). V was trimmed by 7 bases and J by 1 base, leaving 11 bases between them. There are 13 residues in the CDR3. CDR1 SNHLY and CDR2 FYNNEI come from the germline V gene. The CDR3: CASTDGGSYEQYF. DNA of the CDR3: TGTGCCAGCACCGACGGGGGTTCCTACGAGCAGTACTTC.

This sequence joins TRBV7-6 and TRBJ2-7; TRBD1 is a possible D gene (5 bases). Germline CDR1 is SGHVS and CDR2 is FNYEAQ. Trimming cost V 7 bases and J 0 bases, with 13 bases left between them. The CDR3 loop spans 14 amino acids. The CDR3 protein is CASTPNRGSYEQYF. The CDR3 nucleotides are TGTGCCAGCACCCCGAATAGGGGCTCCTACGAGCAGTACTTC. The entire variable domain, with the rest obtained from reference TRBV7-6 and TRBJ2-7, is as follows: GAGVSQSPRYKVTKRGQDVALRCDPISGHVSLYWYRQALGQGPEFLTYFNYEAQQDKSGLPNDRFSAERPEGSISTLTIQRTEQRDSAMYRCASTPNRGSYEQYFGPGTRLTVT.

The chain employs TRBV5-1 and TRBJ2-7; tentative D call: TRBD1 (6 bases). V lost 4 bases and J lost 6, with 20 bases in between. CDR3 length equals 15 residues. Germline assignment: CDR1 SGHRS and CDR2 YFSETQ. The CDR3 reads CASSPAPQGISEQYF. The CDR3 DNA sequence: TGCGCCAGCAGCCCCGCCCCTCAGGGGATTAGCGAGCAGTACTTC.

The CDR3 DNA follows: TGTGCCAGCAGCTTGGGGCCTCGGGGGGTCTACGAGCAGTACTTC. Translation gives CASSLGPRGVYEQYF. The rearrangement joins TRBV5-6 to TRBJ2-7; 7 positions match TRBD2. The germline V gene encodes CDR1 SGHDT and CDR2 YYEEEE. After removal of 0 bases from V and 3 bases from J, the junction contained 6 bases not matched to a gene. The CDR3 is 15 residues long.

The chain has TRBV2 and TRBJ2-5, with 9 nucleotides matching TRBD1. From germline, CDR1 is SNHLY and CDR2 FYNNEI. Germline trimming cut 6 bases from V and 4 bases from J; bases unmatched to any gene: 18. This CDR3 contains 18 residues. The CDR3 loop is CASRGLGTGYLGGETQYF. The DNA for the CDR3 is TGTGCCAGCAGAGGCCTCGGGACAGGGTACCTTGGGGGAGAGACCCAGTACTTC.

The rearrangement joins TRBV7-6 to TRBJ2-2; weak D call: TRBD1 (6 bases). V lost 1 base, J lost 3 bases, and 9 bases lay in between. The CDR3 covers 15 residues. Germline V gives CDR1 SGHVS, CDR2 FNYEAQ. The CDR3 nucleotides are TGTGCCAGCAGCTTAGATCAGGGGTACACCGGGGAGCTGTTTTTT. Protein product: CASSLDQGYTGELFF.

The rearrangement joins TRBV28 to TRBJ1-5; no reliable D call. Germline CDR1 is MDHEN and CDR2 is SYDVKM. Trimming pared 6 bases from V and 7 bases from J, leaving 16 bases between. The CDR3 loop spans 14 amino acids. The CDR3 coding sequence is TGTGCCAGCAGGATCTCGGGAAGAGGACAGCCCCAGCATTTT. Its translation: CASRISGRGQPQHF.

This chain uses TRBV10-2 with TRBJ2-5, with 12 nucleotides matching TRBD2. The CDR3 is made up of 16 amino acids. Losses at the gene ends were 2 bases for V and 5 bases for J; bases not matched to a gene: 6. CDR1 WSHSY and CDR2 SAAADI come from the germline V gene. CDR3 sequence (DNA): TGCGCCAGCAGTGAGACTAGCGGGAGGACCTGGGAGACCCAGTACTTC. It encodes CASSETSGRTWETQYF.

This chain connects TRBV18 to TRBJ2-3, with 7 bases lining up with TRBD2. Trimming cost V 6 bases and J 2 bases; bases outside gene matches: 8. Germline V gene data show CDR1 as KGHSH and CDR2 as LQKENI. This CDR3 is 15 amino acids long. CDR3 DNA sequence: TGTGCCAGCTCTGTCCAGGGAGGGGACACAGATACGCAGTATTTT. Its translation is CASSVQGGDTDTQYF.

CDR3 loop: CASSQPGTGSSYGYTF. The DNA for the CDR3 is TGCGCCAGCAGCCAACCCGGGACAGGAAGTAGCTATGGCTACACCTTC. The chain has TRBV5-1 and TRBJ1-2, with 8 bases fitting TRBD1. Germline V gene lookup returns CDR1 SGHRS and CDR2 YFSETQ. The CDR3 totals 16 residues. The junction had 12 bases not matched to a gene; V was cut back by 4 bases and J by 4 bases. The complete variable domain, with remaining parts taken from reference TRBV5-1 and TRBJ1-2, reads KAGVTQTPRYLIKTRGQQVTLSCSPISGHRSVSWYQQTPGQGLQFLFEYFSETQRNKGNFPGRFSGRQFSNSRSEMNVSTLELGDSALYLCASSQPGTGSSYGYTFGSGTRLTVV.

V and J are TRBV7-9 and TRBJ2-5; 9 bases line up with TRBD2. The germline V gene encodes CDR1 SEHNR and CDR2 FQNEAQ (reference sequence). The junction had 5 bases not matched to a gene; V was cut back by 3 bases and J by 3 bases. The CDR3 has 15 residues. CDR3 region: CASSFSASGKETQYF. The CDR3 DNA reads TGTGCCAGCAGCTTCTCGGCTAGCGGGAAAGAGACCCAGTACTTC. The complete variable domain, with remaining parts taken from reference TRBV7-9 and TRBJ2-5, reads DTGVSQNPRHKITKRGQNVTFRCDPISEHNRLYWYRQTLGQGPEFLTYFQNEAQLEKSRLLSDRFSAERPKGSFSTLEIQRTEQGDSAMYLCASSFSASGKETQYFGPGTRLLVL.

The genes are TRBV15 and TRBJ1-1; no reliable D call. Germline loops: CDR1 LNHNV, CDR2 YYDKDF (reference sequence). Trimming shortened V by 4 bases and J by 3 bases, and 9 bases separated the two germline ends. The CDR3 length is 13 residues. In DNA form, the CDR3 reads TGTGCCACCAGCACCAGGCCCCACACTGAAGCTTTCTTT. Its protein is CATSTRPHTEAFF.

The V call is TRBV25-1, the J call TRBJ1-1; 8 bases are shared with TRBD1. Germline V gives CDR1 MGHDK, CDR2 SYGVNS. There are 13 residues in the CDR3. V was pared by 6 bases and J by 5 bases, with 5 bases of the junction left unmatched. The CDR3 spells CASRDRVGTEAFF. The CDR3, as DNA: TGTGCCAGCAGGGACAGGGTGGGGACTGAAGCTTTCTTT.